These 12 T cell receptor beta chains were sequenced from one sample in a study of sequential checkpoint blockade in melanoma. The repertoire was sequenced with immunoSEQ multiplex PCR; TCRdb's copy has only in-frame clones and lacks some. Of about 20,000 clones in the sample, roughly 82% were seen once. Treatment described: randomized to nivolumab then ipilimumab (arm A) or the reverse (arm B). The sample here was CD8+ T cells sorted from blood (inferred from file names), taken from a patient given nivolumab and ipilimumab in sequence. These TCRs come from a human donor with melanoma.

The V call is TRBV9, the J call TRBJ2-1, with D possibly matching TRBD2 (7 bases). V was cut by 2 bases and J by 8 bases, with 17 bases left in between. In germline, CDR1 is SGDLS, CDR2 YYNGEE. The CDR3 has 15 amino acids. The CDR3 spells CASSVGGGLGYEQFF. CDR3 DNA: TGTGCCAGCAGCGTTGGGGGGGGGCTGGGCTATGAGCAGTTCTTC.

This sequence joins TRBV4-1 and TRBJ2-5; 7 bases map to TRBD1. J was trimmed by 4 bases and V by 5 bases; bases with no gene match: 7. Germline V lookup: CDR1 MGHRA, CDR2 YSYEKL. There are 14 residues in the CDR3. The CDR3 loop is CASSTQTGPETQYF. In nucleotides, the CDR3 is TGCGCCAGCAGCACACAGACAGGGCCAGAGACCCAGTACTTC.

Only one count was recorded for this clone. This chain links TRBV6-5 with TRBJ2-1, with D uncertain. V was clipped by 7 bases and J by 0 bases, with 10 bases between them. The CDR3 extends over 14 amino acids. Germline V gene lookup returns CDR1 MNHEY and CDR2 SVGAGI. CDR3: CASTPMSSYNEQFF. The DNA for the CDR3 is TGTGCCAGCACCCCAATGTCCTCCTACAATGAGCAGTTCTTC.

The CDR3 loop is CASSSRGQGPNEQFF. The CDR3 DNA follows: TGTGCCAGCAGCTCGCGAGGACAGGGCCCCAATGAGCAGTTCTTC. The chain employs TRBV7-9 and TRBJ2-1, with 8 bases fitting TRBD1. This CDR3 spans 15 amino acids. V dropped 4 bases and J dropped 6; count of bases not matched to a gene: 8. The V gene's germline CDR1 is SEHNR and CDR2 FQNEAQ (reference sequence). Full variable domain (remainder filled in from reference TRBV7-9 and TRBJ2-1): DTGVSQNPRHKITKRGQNVTFRCDPISEHNRLYWYRQTLGQGPEFLTYFQNEAQLEKSRLLSDRFSAERPKGSFSTLEIQRTEQGDSAMYLCASSSRGQGPNEQFFGPGTRLTVL.

This chain links TRBV5-6 with TRBJ2-7, with TRBD1 as a possible D gene (6 bases). Germline V gene sequence: CDR1 SGHDT, CDR2 YYEEEE. V lost 4 bases, J lost 5 bases, and 19 bases lay in between. There are 15 residues in the CDR3. Written as DNA, the CDR3 is TGTGCCAGCAGCGGGGGCCCAGATATTGATCACGAGCAGTACTTC. It encodes CASSGGPDIDHEQYF.

The CDR3 nucleotides are TGCGCCAGCAGCCAATATGTGGCAGGGGCACGGGACAATGAGCAGTTCTTC. It specifies CASSQYVAGARDNEQFF. V and J are TRBV4-1 and TRBJ2-1, with D possibly being TRBD1 (6 bases). The CDR3 is 17 amino acids. Trimming removed 2 bases at V and 5 bases at J, with 19 bases between. Looked up from germline, CDR1 is MGHRA and CDR2 is YSYEKL.

This sequence joins TRBV18 and TRBJ2-1; D gene unclear. The CDR3 is made up of 16 amino acids. Germline CDR1 and CDR2: KGHSH and LQKENI. The V gene lost 2 bases and the J gene lost 0 bases, with 11 bases spanning the gap. The DNA of the CDR3 is TGTGCCAGCTCACCAGTGCGGTTGAGCTCCTACAATGAGCAGTTCTTC. It is translated as CASSPVRLSSYNEQFF.

In its sample, this clone was seen a few times. The chain has TRBV19 and TRBJ1-2, with 10 bases aligning to TRBD1. In germline, CDR1 is LNHDA, CDR2 SQIVND (reference sequence). The CDR3 runs 19 residues. Losses at the gene ends were 5 bases for V and 0 bases for J; bases not matched to a gene: 15. This CDR3 is CASSLSPGTGVLANYGYTF. Here the CDR3 DNA reads TGTGCCAGTAGTCTGTCTCCCGGGACAGGGGTTTTGGCTAACTATGGCTACACCTTC.

V is TRBV28 and J is TRBJ2-2, with D possibly being TRBD2 (6 bases). The CDR3 is made up of 17 amino acids. Trimming removed 5 bases from V and 5 bases from J, with 21 bases in between. Germline loops: CDR1 MDHEN, CDR2 SYDVKM. CDR3 amino acids: CASSHPWGVYGTGELFF. DNA of the CDR3: TGTGCCAGCAGTCACCCCTGGGGGGTGTATGGGACCGGGGAGCTGTTTTTT.

For the CDR3, the DNA is TGCGCCAGCAGCCTTAGCGGGGGGGAGACAGATACGCAGTATTTT. This translates into CASSLSGGETDTQYF. The gene calls are TRBV4-1 and TRBJ2-3; 11 bases are a match to TRBD2. Trimming at V came to 4 bases and at J to 3 bases, leaving 3 bases not matched to a gene. Germline V gene lookup returns CDR1 MGHRA and CDR2 YSYEKL. CDR3 length: 15 amino acids.

The V and J genes are TRBV14 and TRBJ2-7; 7 nucleotides match TRBD1. In germline, CDR1 is SGHDN, CDR2 FVKESK. Unmatched junction bases numbered 5, after V lost 5 bases and J lost 1 base. The CDR3 consists of 14 residues. The CDR3 loop reads CASSIRTGSYEQYF. The CDR3 DNA reads as TGTGCCAGCAGCATACGGACAGGTTCCTACGAGCAGTACTTC.

The table lists this clone with a few counts. The chain is built from TRBV15 and TRBJ1-1; D unclear. The germline CDR1 and CDR2 sequences are LNHNV and YYDKDF (reference sequence). The CDR3 is made up of 11 amino acids. V was shortened by 3 bases and J by 6 bases, with 5 bases between the two germline ends. The CDR3 loop reads CATSRGSEAFF. DNA for the CDR3: TGTGCCACCAGCAGGGGCTCTGAAGCTTTCTTT.